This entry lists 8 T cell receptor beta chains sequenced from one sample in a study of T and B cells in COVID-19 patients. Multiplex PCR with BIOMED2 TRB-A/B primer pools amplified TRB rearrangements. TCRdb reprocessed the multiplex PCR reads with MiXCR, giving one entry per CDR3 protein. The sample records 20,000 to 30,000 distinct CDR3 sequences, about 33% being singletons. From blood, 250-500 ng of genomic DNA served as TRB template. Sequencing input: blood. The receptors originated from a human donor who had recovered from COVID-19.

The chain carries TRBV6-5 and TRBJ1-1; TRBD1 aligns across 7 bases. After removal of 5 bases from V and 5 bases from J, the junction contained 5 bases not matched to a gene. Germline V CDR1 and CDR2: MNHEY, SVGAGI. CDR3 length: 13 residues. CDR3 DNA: TGTGCCAGCAGTCCAGGGGGAGGGACTGAAGCTTTCTTT. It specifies CASSPGGGTEAFF.

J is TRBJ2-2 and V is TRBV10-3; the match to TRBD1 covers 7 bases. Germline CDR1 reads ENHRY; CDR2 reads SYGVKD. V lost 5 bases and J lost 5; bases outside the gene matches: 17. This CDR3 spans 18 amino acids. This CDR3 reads CAISPPPDREEGTGELFF. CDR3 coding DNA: TGTGCCATCAGTCCACCCCCTGACAGGGAAGAGGGGACCGGGGAGCTGTTTTTT.

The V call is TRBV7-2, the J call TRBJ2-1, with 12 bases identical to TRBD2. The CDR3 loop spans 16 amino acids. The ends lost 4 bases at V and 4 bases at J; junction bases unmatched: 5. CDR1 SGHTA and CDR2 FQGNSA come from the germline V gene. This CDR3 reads CASSSSGRAGYNEQFF. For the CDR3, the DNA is TGTGCCAGCAGCTCTAGCGGGAGGGCCGGATACAATGAGCAGTTCTTC.

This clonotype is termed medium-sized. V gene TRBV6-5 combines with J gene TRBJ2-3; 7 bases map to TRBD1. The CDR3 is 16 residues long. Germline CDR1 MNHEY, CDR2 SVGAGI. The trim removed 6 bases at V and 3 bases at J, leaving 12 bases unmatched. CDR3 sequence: CASSRDRDRGTDTQYF. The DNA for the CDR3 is TGTGCCAGCAGCCGAGACAGGGATCGAGGAACAGATACGCAGTATTTT.

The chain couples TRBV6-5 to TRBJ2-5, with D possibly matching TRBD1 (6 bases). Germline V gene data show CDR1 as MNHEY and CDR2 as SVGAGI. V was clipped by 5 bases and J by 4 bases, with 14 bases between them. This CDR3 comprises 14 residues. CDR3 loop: CASSANRVGETQYF. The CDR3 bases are TGTGCCAGCAGTGCAAACAGGGTAGGAGAGACCCAGTACTTC.

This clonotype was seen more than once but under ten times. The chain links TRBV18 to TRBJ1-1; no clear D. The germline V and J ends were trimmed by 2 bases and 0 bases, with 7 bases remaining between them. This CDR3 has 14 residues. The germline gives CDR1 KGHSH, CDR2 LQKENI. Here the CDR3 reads CASSPRSLNTEAFF. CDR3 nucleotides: TGTGCCAGCTCACCAAGAAGCCTGAACACTGAAGCTTTCTTT.

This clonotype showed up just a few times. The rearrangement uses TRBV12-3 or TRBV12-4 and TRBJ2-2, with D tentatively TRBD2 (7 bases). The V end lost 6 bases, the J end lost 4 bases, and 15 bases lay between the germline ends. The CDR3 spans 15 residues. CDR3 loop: CASRSLGGGTGELFF. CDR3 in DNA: TGTGCCAGCAGGTCCCTAGGGGGGGGCACCGGGGAGCTGTTTTTT.

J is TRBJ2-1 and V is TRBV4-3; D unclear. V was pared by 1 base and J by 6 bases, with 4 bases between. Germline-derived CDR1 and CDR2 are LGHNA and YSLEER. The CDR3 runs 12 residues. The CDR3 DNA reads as TGCGCCAGCAGCCAAGGGGGCAATGAGCAGTTCTTC. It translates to CASSQGGNEQFF.